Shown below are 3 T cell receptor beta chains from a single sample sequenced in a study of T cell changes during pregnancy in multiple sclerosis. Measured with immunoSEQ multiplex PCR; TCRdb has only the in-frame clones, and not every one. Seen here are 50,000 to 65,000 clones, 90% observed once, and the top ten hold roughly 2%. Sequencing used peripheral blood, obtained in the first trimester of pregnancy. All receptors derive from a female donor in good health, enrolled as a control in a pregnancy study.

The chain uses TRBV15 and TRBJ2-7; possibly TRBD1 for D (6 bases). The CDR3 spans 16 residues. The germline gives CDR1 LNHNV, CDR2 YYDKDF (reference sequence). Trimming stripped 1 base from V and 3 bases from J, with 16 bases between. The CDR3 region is CATSRAFGTSNYEQYF. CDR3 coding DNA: TGTGCCACCAGCAGAGCGTTCGGGACAAGCAACTACGAGCAGTACTTC.

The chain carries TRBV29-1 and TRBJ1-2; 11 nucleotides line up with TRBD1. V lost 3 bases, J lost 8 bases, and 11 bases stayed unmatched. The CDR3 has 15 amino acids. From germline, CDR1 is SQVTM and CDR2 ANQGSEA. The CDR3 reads CSVDGWDRGSEGYTF. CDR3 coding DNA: TGCAGCGTTGACGGATGGGACAGGGGGTCGGAAGGCTACACCTTC.

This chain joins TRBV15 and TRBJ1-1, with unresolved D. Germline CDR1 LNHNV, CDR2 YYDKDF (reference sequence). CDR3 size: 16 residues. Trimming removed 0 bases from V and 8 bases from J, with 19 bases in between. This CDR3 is CATSRDGSTPTIEAFF. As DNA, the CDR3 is TGTGCCACCAGCAGAGATGGGTCAACTCCTACTATCGAAGCTTTCTTT.